Listed here are 18 T cell receptor beta chains from one sample, sequenced in a study of beta chain features in type 1 diabetes. Expressed TCRB transcripts were sequenced because the entire RNA isolate underwent reverse transcription. Libraries were prepared by immunoSEQ multiplex PCR; TCRdb keeps only in-frame clonotypes and omits some of them. There are approximately 160,000 clones in the sample; about 8.1% occur only once, and 0.55% to 0.75% lies in the top ten. Source material: central memory CD4+ T cells from blood. Receptors originate from a man aged 18 to 30 in good health.

This clone was found a few times. The chain is built from TRBV11-2 and TRBJ2-2; the D is unclear. The CDR3 loop spans 13 amino acids. Trimming shortened V by 5 bases and J by 5 bases, and 9 bases separated the two germline ends. Germline loops: CDR1 SGHAT, CDR2 FQNNGV. For the CDR3, the DNA is TGTGCCAGCAGCGCCGGGTGGACCGGGGAGCTGTTTTTT. Translation: CASSAGWTGELFF.

This clone was seen more than once but under ten times. The genes are TRBV7-2 and TRBJ2-2; 8 bases are a match to TRBD1. J gave up 3 bases and V 2 bases, and 2 bases lay outside the gene matches. Germline CDR1 reads SGHTA; CDR2 reads FQGNSA. The CDR3 runs to 15 residues. Written as DNA, the CDR3 is TGTGCCAGCAGCTTACAGGGGGCGGACACCGGGGAGCTGTTTTTT. Protein: CASSLQGADTGELFF.

This clone was observed a handful of times. This chain uses TRBV10-3 with TRBJ2-1; the D is unclear. This CDR3 has 13 amino acids. Germline assignment: CDR1 ENHRY and CDR2 SYGVKD. V was shortened by 3 bases and J by 9 bases, with 12 bases between the two germline ends. The CDR3 here is CAISDHDNSEQFF. For the CDR3, the DNA is TGTGCCATCAGTGACCATGATAATAGTGAGCAGTTCTTC.

The V call is TRBV2, the J call TRBJ2-2; 8 bases match TRBD1. Trimming at V came to 6 bases and at J to 0 bases, leaving 3 bases not matched to a gene. This CDR3 region has 15 residues. Germline V gene data show CDR1 as SNHLY and CDR2 as FYNNEI. CDR3 in amino acids: CASRMGQANTGELFF. CDR3 nucleotide sequence: TGTGCCAGCAGGATGGGACAGGCGAACACCGGGGAGCTGTTTTTT.

This clone was detected only a few times. This chain links TRBV10-3 with TRBJ2-2, with 10 nucleotides matching TRBD2. Germline-derived CDR1 and CDR2 are ENHRY and SYGVKD. The CDR3 has 17 amino acids. With 3 bases clipped from V and 7 bases from J, the junction kept 11 bases outside the gene matches. The DNA of the CDR3 is TGTGCCATCAGTGACTCCAGCGGGAGGGCCGAGGTCGGGGAGCTGTTTTTT. Translation gives CAISDSSGRAEVGELFF.

This clone was recorded many times. The J gene is TRBJ2-7, the V gene TRBV27, with 8 bases identical to TRBD1. V lost 10 bases to trimming and J lost 4 bases; unmatched junction nucleotides: 9. The germline V gene encodes CDR1 MNHEY and CDR2 SMNVEV (reference sequence). The CDR3 has 13 amino acids. Here the CDR3 DNA reads TGTGCCACACGAGGACAGGGCTTTTACGAGCAGTACTTC. This sequence encodes CATRGQGFYEQYF.

The chain employs TRBV30 and TRBJ2-1; 10 bases match TRBD2. V shed 8 bases, J shed 6 bases, and the junction held 7 bases outside the gene matches. This CDR3 contains 13 residues. Germline assignment: CDR1 GTSNPN and CDR2 SVGIG (reference sequence). In DNA, the CDR3 is TGTGCCGCTAGACTAGCGGGCCTCAATGAGCAGTTCTTC. This codes for CAARLAGLNEQFF.

This clone has a handful of counts. The V call is TRBV28, the J call TRBJ2-5; possibly TRBD1 for D (5 bases). Deletions cut 4 bases from V and 2 bases from J, with 17 bases between. This CDR3 has 16 residues. The germline V gene has CDR1 MDHEN and CDR2 SYDVKM. CDR3 bases: TGTGCCAGCAGTTCTCGCCACGACAGACGACAAGAGACCCAGTACTTC. Its protein is CASSSRHDRRQETQYF.

CDR3 protein: CAAGGWANEKLFF. CDR3 bases: TGTGCCGCAGGTGGCTGGGCTAATGAAAAACTGTTTTTT. This rearrangement joins TRBV30 to TRBJ1-4, with no clear D. CDR1 is GTSNPN, CDR2 SVGIG, per germline (reference sequence). The CDR3 totals 13 residues. Deletions cut 8 bases from V and 3 bases from J, with 13 bases between. Filled out from reference TRBV30 and TRBJ1-4, the complete variable domain reads SQTIHQWPATLVQPVGSPLSLECTVEGTSNPNLYWYRQAAGRGLQLLFYSVGIGQISSEVPQNLSASRPQDRQFILSSKKLLLSDSGFYLCAAGGWANEKLFFGSGTQLSVL.

This chain joins TRBV5-4 and TRBJ2-1; tentative D call: TRBD2 (5 bases). V gave up 4 bases and J gave up 13 bases, with 15 bases separating them. In germline, CDR1 is SGHNT, CDR2 YYREEE (reference sequence). There are 12 residues in the CDR3. CDR3 sequence (DNA): TGTGCCAGCAGCCCCGTTCGGGGAGTACAGTTCTTC. Protein: CASSPVRGVQFF.

The chain recombines TRBV7-3 with TRBJ2-7; 7 bases match TRBD2. V trimming: 3 bases; J trimming: 11 bases; junction bases outside the gene matches: 4. The CDR3 has 11 residues. CDR1 SGHTA and CDR2 FQGTGA come from the germline V gene. The DNA for the CDR3 is TGTGCCAGCAGCTTGGGGACTAAGAAGTACTTC. Its translation is CASSLGTKKYF.

This chain links TRBV5-4 with TRBJ1-1, with TRBD1 as a possible D gene (6 bases). Trimming left V 1 base short and J 3 bases short, with 7 bases between. The CDR3 consists of 13 residues. Germline values: CDR1 SGHNT, CDR2 YYREEE (reference sequence). The CDR3: CASSLTGHTEAFF. CDR3 DNA: TGTGCCAGCAGCTTGACAGGGCACACTGAAGCTTTCTTT.

This clone was counted a few times. V usage is TRBV27 and J usage is TRBJ2-5; TRBD2 aligns across 9 bases. There are 16 residues in the CDR3. The germline gives CDR1 MNHEY, CDR2 SMNVEV (reference sequence). Trimming at V came to 0 bases and at J to 7 bases, leaving 9 bases not matched to a gene. CDR3 bases: TGTGCCAGCAGTTTATCGCATTTAGCGGGGGATGTGACCCAGTACTTC. It codes for CASSLSHLAGDVTQYF.

This chain connects TRBV11-2 to TRBJ2-7, with D possibly matching TRBD2 (5 bases). Germline values: CDR1 SGHAT, CDR2 FQNNGV. This CDR3 region has 14 residues. With 1 base removed from V and 1 base from J, the gap between germline ends came to 8 bases. CDR3 DNA: TGTGCCAGCAGCTTAGGTGAGGGTTCCTACGAGCAGTACTTC. It codes for CASSLGEGSYEQYF.

This clone was counted a few times. The chain links TRBV7-6 to TRBJ2-7; D might be TRBD1 (6 bases). In germline, CDR1 is SGHVS, CDR2 FNYEAQ. The CDR3 length is 13 residues. Trimming took 4 bases from V and 6 from J, leaving 13 bases between them. The CDR3 sequence: CASSSIRGSEQYF. The CDR3 DNA reads as TGTGCCAGCAGCTCTATCAGGGGATCCGAGCAGTACTTC.

This clone was counted only a few times. The genes are TRBV10-3 and TRBJ2-1; 8 bases are a match to TRBD1. CDR1 ENHRY and CDR2 SYGVKD come from the germline V gene. This CDR3 spans 15 amino acids. The V and J ends lost 3 bases and 4 bases, in that order; junction bases with no gene match: 5. The CDR3 sequence: CAISEVGQVYNEQFF. As DNA, the CDR3 is TGTGCCATCAGTGAAGTGGGACAGGTTTACAATGAGCAGTTCTTC.

The rearrangement uses TRBV6-1 and TRBJ1-1; D unresolved. Between the trimmed V and J ends, which lost 4 bases and 4 bases, there was a span of 13 bases. This CDR3 has 14 residues. From germline, CDR1 is MNHNS and CDR2 SASEGT. CDR3 residues: CASSGNPPGTEAFF. In nucleotides, the CDR3 is TGTGCCAGCAGTGGAAACCCCCCGGGCACTGAAGCTTTCTTT.

In this sample, this clone turned up many times. The gene calls are TRBV7-9 and TRBJ1-1, with D perhaps matching TRBD1 (5 bases). The CDR3 extends over 14 amino acids. V lost 4 bases to trimming and J lost 1 base, with 10 bases between them. Germline loops: CDR1 SEHNR, CDR2 FQNEAQ (reference sequence). DNA of the CDR3: TGTGCCAGCAGCTCGATAGGGGCGAACACTGAAGCTTTCTTT. Its protein is CASSSIGANTEAFF.